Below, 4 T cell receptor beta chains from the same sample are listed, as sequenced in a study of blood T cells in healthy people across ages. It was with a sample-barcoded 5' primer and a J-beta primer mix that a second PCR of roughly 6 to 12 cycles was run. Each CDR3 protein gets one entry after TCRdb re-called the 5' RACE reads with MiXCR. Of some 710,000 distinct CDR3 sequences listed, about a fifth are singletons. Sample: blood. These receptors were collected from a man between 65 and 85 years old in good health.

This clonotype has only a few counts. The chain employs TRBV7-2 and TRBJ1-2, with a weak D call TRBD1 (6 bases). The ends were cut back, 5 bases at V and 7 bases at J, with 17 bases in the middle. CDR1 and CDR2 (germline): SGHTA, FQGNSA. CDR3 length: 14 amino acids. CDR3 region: CASSEQGLLGGYTF. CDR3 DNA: TGTGCCAGCAGCGAACAGGGACTGTTGGGTGGCTACACCTTC.

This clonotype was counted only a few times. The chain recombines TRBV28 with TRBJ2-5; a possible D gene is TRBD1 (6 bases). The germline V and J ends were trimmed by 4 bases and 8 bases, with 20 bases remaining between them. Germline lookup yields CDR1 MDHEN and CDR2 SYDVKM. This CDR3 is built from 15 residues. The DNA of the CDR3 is TGTGCCAGCAGTTCTCCCCCGACAGGTGCCTATACCCAGTACTTC. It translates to CASSSPPTGAYTQYF.

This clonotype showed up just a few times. The CDR3 is CSVVIPSTDTQYF. CDR3 DNA sequence: TGCAGCGTTGTAATCCCTAGCACAGATACGCAGTATTTT. The chain couples TRBV29-1 to TRBJ2-3; D remains unclear. V was trimmed by 4 bases and J by 0 bases, leaving 8 bases between them. Per germline, CDR1 SQVTM and CDR2 ANQGSEA. The CDR3 is 13 amino acids.

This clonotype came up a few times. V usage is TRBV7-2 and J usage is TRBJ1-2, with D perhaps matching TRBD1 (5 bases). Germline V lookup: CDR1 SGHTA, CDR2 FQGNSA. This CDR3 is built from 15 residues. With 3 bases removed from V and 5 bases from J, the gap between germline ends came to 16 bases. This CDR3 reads CASSLDGGGTYGYTF. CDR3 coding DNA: TGTGCCAGCAGCTTGGACGGGGGGGGTACTTATGGCTACACCTTC.